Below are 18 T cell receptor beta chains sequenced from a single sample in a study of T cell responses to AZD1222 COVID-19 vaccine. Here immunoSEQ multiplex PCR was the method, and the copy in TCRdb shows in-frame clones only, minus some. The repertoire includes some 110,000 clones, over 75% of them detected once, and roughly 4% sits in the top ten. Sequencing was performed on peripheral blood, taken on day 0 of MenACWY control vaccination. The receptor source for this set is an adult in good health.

The CDR3 loop reads CASSSREHPTEAFF. The CDR3 DNA reads as TGTGCCAGCTCATCACGAGAACACCCCACTGAAGCTTTCTTT. The chain is built from TRBV18 and TRBJ1-1; D call uncertain. Germline V CDR1 and CDR2: KGHSH, LQKENI. V was shortened by 5 bases and J by 4 bases, with 14 bases between the two germline ends. The CDR3 extends over 14 amino acids.

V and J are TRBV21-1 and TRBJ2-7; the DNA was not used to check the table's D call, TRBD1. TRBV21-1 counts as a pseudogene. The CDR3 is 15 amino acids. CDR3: CASSIRQGPSYEQYF. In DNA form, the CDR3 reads TGTGCCAGCAGCATACGACAGGGACCCTCCTACGAGCAGTACTTC.

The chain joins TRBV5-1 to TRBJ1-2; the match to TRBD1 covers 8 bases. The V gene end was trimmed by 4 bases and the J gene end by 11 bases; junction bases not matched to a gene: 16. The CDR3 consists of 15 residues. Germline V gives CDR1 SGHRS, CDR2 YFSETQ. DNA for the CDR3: TGCGCCAGCAGCCCGCGACAGGGGTTCCGAATTGGTTACACCTTC. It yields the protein CASSPRQGFRIGYTF.

DNA for the CDR3: TGCAGCGTCGTAAAGGGGGCCCGCACTGAAGCTTTCTTT. It translates to CSVVKGARTEAFF. V and J are TRBV29-1 and TRBJ1-1, with 7 bases aligning to TRBD1. The CDR3 totals 13 residues. V lost 6 bases to trimming and J lost 4 bases; unmatched junction nucleotides: 8. Germline values: CDR1 SQVTM, CDR2 ANQGSEA.

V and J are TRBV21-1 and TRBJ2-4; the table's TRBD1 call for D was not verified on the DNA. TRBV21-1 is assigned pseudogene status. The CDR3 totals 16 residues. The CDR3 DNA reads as TGTGCCAGCAGCAAAGTAAAAGGGGTAGCCAAAAACATTCAGTACTTC. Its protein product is CASSKVKGVAKNIQYF.

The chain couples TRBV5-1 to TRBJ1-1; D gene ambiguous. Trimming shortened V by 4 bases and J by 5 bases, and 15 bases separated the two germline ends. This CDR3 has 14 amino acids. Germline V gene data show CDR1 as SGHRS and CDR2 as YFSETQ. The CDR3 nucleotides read TGCGCCAGCAGCCCCGGTGGTAGTTGGACTGAAGCTTTCTTT. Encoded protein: CASSPGGSWTEAFF. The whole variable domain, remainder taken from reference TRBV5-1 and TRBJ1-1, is KAGVTQTPRYLIKTRGQQVTLSCSPISGHRSVSWYQQTPGQGLQFLFEYFSETQRNKGNFPGRFSGRQFSNSRSEMNVSTLELGDSALYLCASSPGGSWTEAFFGQGTRLTVV.

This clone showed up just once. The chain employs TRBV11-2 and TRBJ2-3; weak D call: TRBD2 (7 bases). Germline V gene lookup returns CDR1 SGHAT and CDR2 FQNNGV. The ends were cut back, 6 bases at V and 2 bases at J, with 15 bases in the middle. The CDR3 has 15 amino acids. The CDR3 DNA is TGTGCCAGCAGGGGGGGGCAAACCCACACAGATACGCAGTATTTT. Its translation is CASRGGQTHTDTQYF. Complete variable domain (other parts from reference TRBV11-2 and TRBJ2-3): EAGVAQSPRYKIIEKRQSVAFWCNPISGHATLYWYQQILGQGPKLLIQFQNNGVVDDSQLPKDRFSAERLKGVDSTLKIQPAKLEDSAVYLCASRGGQTHTDTQYFGPGTRLTVL.

The chain's CDR3 is CASSPAQGLWDTEAFF. CDR3 bases: TGTGCCAGCTCACCAGCACAGGGCCTATGGGACACTGAAGCTTTCTTT. The chain recombines TRBV18 with TRBJ1-1; a possible D gene is TRBD1 (6 bases). CDR3 length: 16 amino acids. The germline V and J ends were trimmed by 2 bases and 3 bases, with 16 bases remaining between them. Germline loops: CDR1 KGHSH, CDR2 LQKENI.

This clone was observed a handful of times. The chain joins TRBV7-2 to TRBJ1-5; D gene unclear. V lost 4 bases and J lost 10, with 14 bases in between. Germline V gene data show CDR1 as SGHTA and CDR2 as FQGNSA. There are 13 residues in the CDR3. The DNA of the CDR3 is TGTGCCAGCAGCTCAGAGGACCCCGGTCCCCAGCATTTT. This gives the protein CASSSEDPGPQHF.

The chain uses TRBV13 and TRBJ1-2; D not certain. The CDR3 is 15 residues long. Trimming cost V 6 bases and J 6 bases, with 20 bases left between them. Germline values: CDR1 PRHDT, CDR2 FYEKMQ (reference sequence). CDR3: CASRLRTDPRDGYTF. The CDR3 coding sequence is TGTGCCAGCAGACTACGAACCGACCCTCGGGATGGCTACACCTTC. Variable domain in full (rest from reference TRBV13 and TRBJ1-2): AAGVIQSPRHLIKEKRETATLKCYPIPRHDTVYWYQQGPGQDPQFLISFYEKMQSDKGSIPDRFSAQQFSDYHSELNMSSLELGDSALYFCASRLRTDPRDGYTFGSGTRLTVV.

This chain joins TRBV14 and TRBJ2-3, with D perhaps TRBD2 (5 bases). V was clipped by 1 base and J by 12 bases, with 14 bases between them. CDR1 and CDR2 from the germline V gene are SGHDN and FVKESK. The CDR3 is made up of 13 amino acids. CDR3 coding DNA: TGTGCCAGCAGCCAAGGCGGGCCCCAAACCCAGTATTTT. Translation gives CASSQGGPQTQYF.

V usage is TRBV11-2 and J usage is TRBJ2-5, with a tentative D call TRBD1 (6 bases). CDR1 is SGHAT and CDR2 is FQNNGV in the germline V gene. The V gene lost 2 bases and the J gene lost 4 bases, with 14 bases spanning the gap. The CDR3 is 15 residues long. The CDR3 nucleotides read TGTGCCAGCAGCTTAAGAACAGGGCTTGGAGAGACCCAGTACTTC. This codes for CASSLRTGLGETQYF.

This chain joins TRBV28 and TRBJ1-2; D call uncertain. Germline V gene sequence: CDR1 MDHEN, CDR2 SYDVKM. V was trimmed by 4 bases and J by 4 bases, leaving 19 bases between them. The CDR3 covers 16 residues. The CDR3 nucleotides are TGTGCCAGCAGTTCCTACTACCGGTTGGCTATCTATGGCTACACCTTC. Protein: CASSSYYRLAIYGYTF.

The DNA for the CDR3 is TGTGCCAGCAGCGAGGCCCGCGCGGGGGGATACTACGAGCAGTACTTC. Residues: CASSEARAGGYYEQYF. The genes are TRBV7-2 and TRBJ2-7, with 8 bases lining up with TRBD2. Germline assignment: CDR1 SGHTA and CDR2 FQGNSA. Trimming cost V 5 bases and J 3 bases; bases outside gene matches: 12. There are 16 residues in the CDR3.

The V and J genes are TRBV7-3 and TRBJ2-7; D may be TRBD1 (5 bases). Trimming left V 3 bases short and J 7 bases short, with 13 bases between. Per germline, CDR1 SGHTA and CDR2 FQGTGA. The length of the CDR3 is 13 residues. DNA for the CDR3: TGTGCCAGCAGCTTTGGAAGGGGTCAAGAGCAGTACTTC. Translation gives CASSFGRGQEQYF.

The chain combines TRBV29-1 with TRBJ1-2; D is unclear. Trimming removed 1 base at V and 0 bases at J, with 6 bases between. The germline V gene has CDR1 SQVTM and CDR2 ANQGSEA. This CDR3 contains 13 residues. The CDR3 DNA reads TGCAGCGTTGAAGGGGTTCCTAACTATGGCTACACCTTC. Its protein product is CSVEGVPNYGYTF. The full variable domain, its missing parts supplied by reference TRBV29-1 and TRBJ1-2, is SAVISQKPSRDICQRGTSLTIQCQVDSQVTMMFWYRQQPGQSLTLIATANQGSEATYESGFVIDKFPISRPNLTFSTLTVSNMSPEDSSIYLCSVEGVPNYGYTFGSGTRLTVV.

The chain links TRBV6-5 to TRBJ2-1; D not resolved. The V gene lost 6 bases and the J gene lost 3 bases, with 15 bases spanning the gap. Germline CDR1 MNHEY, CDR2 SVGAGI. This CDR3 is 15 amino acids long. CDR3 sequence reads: CASRAVLGSYNEQFF. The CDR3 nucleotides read TGTGCCAGCAGGGCCGTTCTGGGCAGCTACAATGAGCAGTTCTTC.

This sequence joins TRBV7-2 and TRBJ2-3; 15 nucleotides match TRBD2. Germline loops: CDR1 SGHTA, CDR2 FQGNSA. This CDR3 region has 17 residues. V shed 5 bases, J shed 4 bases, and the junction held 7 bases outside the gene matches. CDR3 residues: CASSPPGLAGGADTQYF. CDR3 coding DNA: TGTGCCAGCAGCCCTCCGGGACTAGCGGGGGGAGCAGATACGCAGTATTTT.